This note documents a single T cell receptor beta chain sequence. PCR involved 60 Vbeta and 13 Jbeta primers. Produced via immunoSEQ multiplex PCR; TCRdb's table is partial and in-frame only. The sample holds around 96,000 clones; 60% to 80% are singletons and the top ten take under 4%. This entry is derived from a study of cytomegalovirus exposure and HLA in healthy donors. The CDR3 covers 13 residues. Trimming cost V 0 bases and J 1 base, with 4 bases left between them. In germline, CDR1 is SGHRS, CDR2 YFSETQ. Specimen: PBMCs. The sequence derives from a man aged 55 to 70 in good health and CMV-seronegative. This chain uses TRBV5-1 with TRBJ1-1; D remains ambiguous. CDR3: CASSLAQNTEAFF. The CDR3 DNA reads TGCGCCAGCAGCTTGGCCCAGAACACTGAAGCTTTCTTT.